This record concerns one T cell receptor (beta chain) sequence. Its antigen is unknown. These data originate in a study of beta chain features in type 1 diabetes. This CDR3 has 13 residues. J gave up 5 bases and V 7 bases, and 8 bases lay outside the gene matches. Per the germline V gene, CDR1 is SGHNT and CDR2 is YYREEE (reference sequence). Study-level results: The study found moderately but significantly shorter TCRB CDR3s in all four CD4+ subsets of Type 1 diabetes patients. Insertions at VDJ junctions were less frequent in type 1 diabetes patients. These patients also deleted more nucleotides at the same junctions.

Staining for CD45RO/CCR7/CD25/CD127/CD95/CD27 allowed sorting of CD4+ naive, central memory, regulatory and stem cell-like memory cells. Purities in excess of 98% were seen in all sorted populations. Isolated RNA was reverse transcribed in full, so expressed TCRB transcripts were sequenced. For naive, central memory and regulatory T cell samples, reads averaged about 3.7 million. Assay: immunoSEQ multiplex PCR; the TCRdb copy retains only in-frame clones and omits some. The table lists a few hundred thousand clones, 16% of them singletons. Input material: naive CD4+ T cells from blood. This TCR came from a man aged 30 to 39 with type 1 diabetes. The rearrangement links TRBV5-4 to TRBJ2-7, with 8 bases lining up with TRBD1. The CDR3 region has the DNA TGTGCCAGCTCCGGGACAGGAAAAAACGAGCAGTACTTC. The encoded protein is CASSGTGKNEQYF.